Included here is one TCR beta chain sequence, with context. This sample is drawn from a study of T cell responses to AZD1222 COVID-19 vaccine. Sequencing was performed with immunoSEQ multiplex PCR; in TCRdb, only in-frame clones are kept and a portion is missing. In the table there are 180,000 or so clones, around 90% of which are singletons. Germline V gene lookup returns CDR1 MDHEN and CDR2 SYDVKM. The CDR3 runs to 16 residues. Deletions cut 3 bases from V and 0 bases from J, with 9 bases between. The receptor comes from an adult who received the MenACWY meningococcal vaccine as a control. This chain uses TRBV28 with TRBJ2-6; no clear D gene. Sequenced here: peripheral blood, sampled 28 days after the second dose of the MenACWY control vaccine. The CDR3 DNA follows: TGTGCCAGCAGTTTGGGTGGCTCCTCTGGGGCCAACGTCCTGACTTTC. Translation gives CASSLGGSSGANVLTF.